These 26 T cell receptor beta chains were sequenced from one sample in a study of T cells after yellow fever vaccination. TCRdb analysed the 5' RACE reads with MiXCR anew, one entry per CDR3 protein. Of 450,000 to 550,000 distinct CDR3 sequences listed, just over 20% are singletons. This specimen was PBMCs, taken less than 25 days after the first yellow fever vaccination. The receptors come from a man younger than 35 who received the YFV17D yellow fever vaccine.

The chain recombines TRBV6-2 or TRBV6-3 with TRBJ2-7, with 8 bases matching TRBD1. The CDR3 is 14 amino acids. With 6 bases clipped from V and 0 bases from J, the junction kept 4 bases outside the gene matches. CDR1 is MNHEY, CDR2 SVGEGT, per germline. CDR3 coding DNA: TGTGCCAGCAGATCGACAGGGGCCTCCTACGAGCAGTACGTC. This sequence encodes CASRSTGASYEQYV.

The chain recombines TRBV20-1 with TRBJ1-3; D uncertain. Trimming cost V 0 bases and J 0 bases, with 9 bases left between them. Germline CDR1 and CDR2: DFQATT and SNEGSKA (reference sequence). This CDR3 comprises 15 residues. This CDR3 reads CSARDRRVSGNTIYF. In DNA form, the CDR3 reads TGCAGTGCTAGAGATCGGCGAGTCTCTGGAAACACCATATATTTT.

The gene calls are TRBV23-1 and TRBJ1-1; D may be TRBD1 (5 bases). TRBV23-1 is reported as an ORF; its role is uncertain. This CDR3 contains 16 residues. V was clipped by 7 bases and J by 0 bases, with 18 bases between them. DNA for the CDR3: TGCGCCAGCAATCGGGGCAGCCACGTTATGAACACTGAAGCTTTCTTT. Its translation is CASNRGSHVMNTEAFF.

The chain joins TRBV4-3 to TRBJ2-5, with D possibly matching TRBD2 (6 bases). The V gene's germline CDR1 is LGHNA and CDR2 YSLEER. The CDR3 is 13 amino acids. Trimming shortened V by 3 bases and J by 4 bases, and 9 bases separated the two germline ends. The CDR3 DNA sequence: TGCGCCAGCAGCCAGAGTAGCGGAGAGACCCAGTACTTC. It yields the protein CASSQSSGETQYF.

A few counts support this clonotype. This chain connects TRBV12-3 or TRBV12-4 to TRBJ1-2; D is ambiguous. Trimming took 8 bases from V and 0 from J, leaving 16 bases between them. This CDR3 contains 15 residues. CDR3 sequence (DNA): TGTGCCAGCGGATTACGCAGAATAACTAACTATGGCTACACCTTC. This translates into CASGLRRITNYGYTF.

This clonotype was detected a few times. The V and J genes are TRBV5-4 and TRBJ2-2, with 9 positions matching TRBD1. CDR1 is SGHNT and CDR2 is YYREEE in the germline V gene (reference sequence). After removal of 5 bases from V and 3 bases from J, the junction contained 5 bases not matched to a gene. This CDR3 has 15 amino acids. The CDR3 spells CASSPTGGYTGELFF. The CDR3 coding sequence is TGTGCCAGCAGTCCCACAGGGGGCTACACCGGGGAGCTGTTTTTT. The full variable domain, rest sourced from reference TRBV5-4 and TRBJ2-2, is ETGVTQSPTHLIKTRGQQVTLRCSSQSGHNTVSWYQQALGQGPQFIFQYYREEENGRGNFPPRFSGLQFPNYSSELNVNALELDDSALYLCASSPTGGYTGELFFGEGSRLTVL.

This chain uses TRBV19 with TRBJ1-1, with 7 positions matching TRBD1. The junction had 5 bases not matched to a gene; V was cut back by 7 bases and J by 0 bases. From germline, CDR1 is LNHDA and CDR2 SQIVND (reference sequence). The CDR3 covers 14 residues. The CDR3 region has the DNA TGTGCCAGTAACTCCGGACAGGTGAACACTGAAGCTTTCTTT. It translates to CASNSGQVNTEAFF. Variable domain in full (rest from reference TRBV19 and TRBJ1-1): DGGITQSPKYLFRKEGQNVTLSCEQNLNHDAMYWYRQDPGQGLRLIYYSQIVNDFQKGDIAEGYSVSREKKESFPLTVTSAQKNPTAFYLCASNSGQVNTEAFFGQGTRLTVV.

This chain uses TRBV20-1 with TRBJ2-4; TRBD1 aligns across 10 bases. CDR1 DFQATT and CDR2 SNEGSKA come from the germline V gene (reference sequence). This CDR3 region has 14 residues. J lost 7 bases, V lost 3 bases, and 6 bases had no gene match. DNA for the CDR3: TGCAGTGCTAGCGGGACAGGGGCTAAGAACATTCAGTACTTC. It codes for CSASGTGAKNIQYF.

This clonotype was counted between two and nine times. The V and J genes are TRBV7-9 and TRBJ2-4; 7 nucleotides align to TRBD2. With V trimmed by 3 bases and J by 8 bases, 1 base remained unmatched. This CDR3 is 12 amino acids long. CDR1 and CDR2 from the germline V gene are SEHNR and FQNEAQ (reference sequence). As DNA, the CDR3 is TGTGCCAGCAGCTTGGGAGGGGACATTCAGTACTTC. Translating gives CASSLGGDIQYF.

The chain couples TRBV5-1 to TRBJ1-1; D gene ambiguous. CDR3 length: 13 residues. V was trimmed by 9 bases and J by 0 bases, leaving 12 bases between them. CDR1 and CDR2 from the germline V gene are SGHRS and YFSETQ. The CDR3 DNA reads TGCGCCACCTCGAAGTCGATGAACACTGAAGCTTTCTTT. As protein: CATSKSMNTEAFF.

J is TRBJ2-7 and V is TRBV5-6; TRBD1 is a possible D gene (6 bases). The length of the CDR3 is 16 residues. Germline CDR1 is SGHDT and CDR2 is YYEEEE. V gave up 6 bases and J gave up 7 bases, with 26 bases separating them. The CDR3 here is CASTLRWQGIVWEQYV. CDR3 coding DNA: TGTGCCAGCACCCTGCGGTGGCAGGGGATTGTTTGGGAGCAGTACGTC.

Many counts were recorded for this clonotype. The chain carries TRBV3-1 and TRBJ2-3; 7 nucleotides align to TRBD2. The CDR3 is made up of 13 amino acids. V lost 9 bases and J lost 1; bases outside the gene matches: 4. CDR1 and CDR2 (germline): LGHDT, YNNKEL (reference sequence). This CDR3 reads CASSGRGTDTQYF. The CDR3 bases are TGTGCCAGTTCGGGGAGGGGCACAGATACGCAGTATTTT.

This clonotype appeared a single time. The chain has TRBV12-3 or TRBV12-4 and TRBJ2-1, with 7 bases aligning to TRBD2. There are 19 residues in the CDR3. J was trimmed by 3 bases and V by 11 bases; bases with no gene match: 25. CDR3 nucleotides: TGTGCCTCAAGTGGGGGGGGAAGAGACTCTCCAGAGAGCTACAATGAGCAGTTCTTC. It is translated as CASSGGGRDSPESYNEQFF.

J is TRBJ1-1 and V is TRBV7-9; D not resolved. The V gene lost 11 bases and the J gene lost 10 bases, with 11 bases spanning the gap. This CDR3 spans 9 amino acids. Germline-derived CDR1 and CDR2 are SEHNR and FQNEAQ (reference sequence). The CDR3 nucleotides are TGTGCCGCTTCACAGCTAGCTTTCTTT. This codes for CAASQLAFF.

This clonotype was recorded a few times. CDR3 sequence (DNA): TGCAGCGTTGAAGTGAGGATAGCGGGGTATAGAGAGACCCAGTACTTC. It translates to CSVEVRIAGYRETQYF. The chain is built from TRBV29-1 and TRBJ2-5, with 8 nucleotides matching TRBD2. V was pared by 1 base and J by 4 bases, with 11 bases of the junction left unmatched. This CDR3 is built from 16 residues. The germline V gene has CDR1 SQVTM and CDR2 ANQGSEA.

The chain links TRBV3-1 to TRBJ1-3; D call uncertain. Per the germline V gene, CDR1 is LGHDT and CDR2 is YNNKEL (reference sequence). The CDR3 extends over 14 amino acids. V gave up 4 bases and J gave up 9 bases, with 16 bases separating them. This chain's CDR3 is CASSPTSSQSTIYF. DNA of the CDR3: TGTGCCAGCAGCCCGACATCGTCGCAAAGCACCATATATTTT. The full variable domain, its missing parts supplied by reference TRBV3-1 and TRBJ1-3, is DTAVSQTPKYLVTQMGNDKSIKCEQNLGHDTMYWYKQDSKKFLKIMFSYNNKELIINETVPNRFSPKSPDKAHLNLHINSLELGDSAVYFCASSPTSSQSTIYFGEGSWLTVV.

This clonotype was seen a handful of times. This chain joins TRBV5-1 and TRBJ2-3; D remains ambiguous. CDR3 length: 13 amino acids. Per germline, CDR1 SGHRS and CDR2 YFSETQ. V lost 4 bases to trimming and J lost 0 bases, with 6 bases between them. CDR3 amino acids: CASSTASTDTQYF. The CDR3 DNA sequence: TGCGCCAGCAGCACCGCTAGCACAGATACGCAGTATTTT.

This clonotype was seen a handful of times. J is TRBJ2-5 and V is TRBV3-1; 7 bases are a match to TRBD2. CDR3 length equals 14 residues. Germline V gives CDR1 LGHDT, CDR2 YNNKEL (reference sequence). With 6 bases clipped from V and 2 bases from J, the junction kept 6 bases outside the gene matches. The CDR3 here is CASSLPGLQETQYF. The CDR3, as DNA: TGTGCCAGCAGTCTTCCGGGACTACAAGAGACCCAGTACTTC.

This clonotype was picked up a small number of times. The rearrangement uses TRBV4-1 and TRBJ2-7, with 7 bases identical to TRBD1. The germline V gene has CDR1 MGHRA and CDR2 YSYEKL. The CDR3 is 15 amino acids. Trimming cost V 1 base and J 3 bases; bases outside gene matches: 6. In DNA form, the CDR3 reads TGCGCCAGCAGCCAAGTCGGTTCAGGGGGCTACGAGCAGTACGTC. This codes for CASSQVGSGGYEQYV.

In its sample, this clonotype was seen a few times. The chain joins TRBV20-1 to TRBJ2-5, with D possibly matching TRBD1 (5 bases). The CDR3 is 11 amino acids. Germline CDR1 DFQATT, CDR2 SNEGSKA (reference sequence). Trimming pared 5 bases from V and 4 bases from J, leaving 8 bases between. DNA of the CDR3: TGCAGTGCTTTCAGGGTAGAGACCCAGTACTTC. This gives the protein CSAFRVETQYF.

This chain connects TRBV5-4 to TRBJ2-1; D may be TRBD2 (6 bases). CDR1 SGHNT and CDR2 YYREEE come from the germline V gene (reference sequence). CDR3 length: 14 amino acids. V was trimmed by 4 bases and J by 7 bases, leaving 15 bases between them. CDR3 amino acids: CASSITSSNNEQFF. The CDR3 DNA is TGTGCCAGCAGCATAACTAGCTCCAATAATGAGCAGTTCTTC.

There are a few counts of this clonotype. This chain links TRBV20-1 with TRBJ1-2, with 8 bases aligning to TRBD1. CDR3 length: 13 residues. Germline V gene data show CDR1 as DFQATT and CDR2 as SNEGSKA (reference sequence). After removal of 0 bases from V and 8 bases from J, the junction contained 5 bases not matched to a gene. DNA for the CDR3: TGCAGTGCTAGAGAACCGGACAGGGAGGGCTACACCTTC. It codes for CSAREPDREGYTF.

This sequence joins TRBV12-3 or TRBV12-4 and TRBJ1-1; D is unclear. V shed 7 bases and J shed 3 bases, with 27 bases lying between them. The CDR3 has 18 residues. This CDR3 is CASTLVYRTGRVDTEAFF. CDR3 DNA: TGTGCCAGCACCCTGGTTTACCGTACGGGGAGGGTTGACACTGAAGCTTTCTTT.

The V call is TRBV20-1, the J call TRBJ2-2, with a possible D match to TRBD2 (5 bases). Trimming cost V 4 bases and J 0 bases, with 6 bases left between them. This CDR3 region has 13 residues. Germline CDR1 is DFQATT and CDR2 is SNEGSKA (reference sequence). CDR3 sequence reads: CSANGANTGELFF. In DNA, the CDR3 is TGCAGTGCTAACGGGGCGAACACCGGGGAGCTGTTTTTT.

This chain uses TRBV7-3 with TRBJ2-1, with D perhaps matching TRBD2 (7 bases). The germline V and J ends were trimmed by 5 bases and 2 bases, with 16 bases remaining between them. The CDR3 runs 16 residues. Germline V gene data show CDR1 as SGHTA and CDR2 as FQGTGA. The CDR3 region is CASSPSTGRAYNEQFF. In DNA, the CDR3 is TGTGCCAGCAGCCCCTCAACAGGGAGGGCCTACAATGAGCAGTTCTTC. Combining the CDR3 with reference TRBV7-3 and TRBJ2-1 gives the whole variable domain GAGVSQTPSNKVTEKGKYVELRCDPISGHTALYWYRQSLGQGPEFLIYFQGTGAADDSGLPNDRFFAVRPEGSVSTLKIQRTERGDSAVYLCASSPSTGRAYNEQFFGPGTRLTVL.

This chain joins TRBV4-1 and TRBJ2-1, with 7 bases identical to TRBD2. Germline trimming cut 4 bases from V and 8 bases from J; bases unmatched to any gene: 5. Germline V gene data show CDR1 as MGHRA and CDR2 as YSYEKL. This CDR3 contains 13 residues. The CDR3 sequence: CASSRRLADEQFF. The CDR3 DNA reads as TGCGCCAGCAGCCGAAGACTAGCCGATGAGCAGTTCTTC.